This T cell receptor beta chain was recovered during a study of blood T cell repertoires in COVID-19. For the study at large: Sources were T cells, B-cell-depleted T cells, or PBMCs; the material itself was cDNA or gDNA.

Trimming removed 0 bases at V and 1 base at J, with 19 bases between. The CDR3 length is 18 residues. CDR1 SGHTS and CDR2 YDEGEE come from the germline V gene. The assay was immunoSEQ multiplex PCR, and TCRdb's table has in-frame clones only and misses some. The repertoire holds about 100,000 clones, with 85% as singletons. This TCR came from a woman between 65 and 79 years old with active or convalescent COVID-19. Sequenced sample: peripheral blood. The chain couples TRBV5-8 to TRBJ1-1, with D perhaps TRBD1 (6 bases). CDR3 bases: TGTGCCAGCAGCTTGGTAATCTGGACAGTACTAACGAACACTGAAGCTTTCTTT. This codes for CASSLVIWTVLTNTEAFF. The complete variable domain, with remaining parts taken from reference TRBV5-8 and TRBJ1-1, reads EAGVTQSPTHLIKTRGQQATLRCSPISGHTSVYWYQQALGLGLQFLLWYDEGEERNRGNFPPRFSGRQFPNYSSELNVNALELEDSALYLCASSLVIWTVLTNTEAFFGQGTRLTVV.